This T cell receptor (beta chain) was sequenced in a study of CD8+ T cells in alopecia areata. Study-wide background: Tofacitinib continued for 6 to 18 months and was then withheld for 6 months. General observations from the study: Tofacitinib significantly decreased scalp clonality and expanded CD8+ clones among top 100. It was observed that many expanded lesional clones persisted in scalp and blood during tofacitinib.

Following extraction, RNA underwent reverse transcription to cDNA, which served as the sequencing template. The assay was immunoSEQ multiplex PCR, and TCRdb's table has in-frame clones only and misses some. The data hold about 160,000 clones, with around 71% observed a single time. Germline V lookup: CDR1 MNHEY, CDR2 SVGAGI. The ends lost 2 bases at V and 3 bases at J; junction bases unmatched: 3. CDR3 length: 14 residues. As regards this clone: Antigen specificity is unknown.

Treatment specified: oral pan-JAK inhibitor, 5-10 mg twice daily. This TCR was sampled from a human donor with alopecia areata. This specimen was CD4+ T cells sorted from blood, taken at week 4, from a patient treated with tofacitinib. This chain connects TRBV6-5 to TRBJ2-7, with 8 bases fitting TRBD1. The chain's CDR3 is CASSYLTGGYEQYF. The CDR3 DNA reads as TGTGCCAGCAGTTACCTAACAGGGGGCTACGAGCAGTACTTC.